These 8 T cell receptor beta chains came from one sample sequenced in a study of PD-L1 blockade in urothelial cancer. Method: immunoSEQ multiplex PCR; TCRdb's copy keeps in-frame clones and lacks some. The table has roughly 39,000 clones, roughly 89% seen once. Here the sequenced sample was PBMCs, taken around atezolizumab (anti-PD-L1) treatment. The receptors were sampled from a man aged 60-69 years with urothelial cancer.

V and J are TRBV29-1 and TRBJ2-3, with 8 nucleotides matching TRBD2. Losses at the gene ends were 7 bases for V and 0 bases for J; bases not matched to a gene: 6. This CDR3 comprises 14 residues. From germline, CDR1 is SQVTM and CDR2 ANQGSEA. DNA for the CDR3: TGCAGCGCCGCGGGGGGCCCTAGCACAGATACGCAGTATTTT. It encodes CSAAGGPSTDTQYF.

This chain uses TRBV6-1 with TRBJ1-2; the match to TRBD1 covers 7 bases. Trimming cost V 6 bases and J 0 bases; bases outside gene matches: 7. The CDR3 runs to 15 residues. Germline CDR1 reads MNHNS; CDR2 reads SASEGT. CDR3 sequence reads: CASSYRGGSNYGYTF. The CDR3 DNA is TGTGCCAGCAGCTACAGGGGTGGTTCTAACTATGGCTACACCTTC.

The genes are TRBV7-9 and TRBJ2-5; a weak D match, TRBD2 (7 bases). Germline assignment: CDR1 SEHNR and CDR2 FQNEAQ (reference sequence). The CDR3 runs 13 residues. V was trimmed by 2 bases and J by 5 bases, leaving 9 bases between them. The CDR3 is CASSLRGAETQYF. The CDR3, as DNA: TGTGCCAGCAGCTTACGGGGGGCGGAGACCCAGTACTTC.

This clone came up a few times. The chain has TRBV7-6 and TRBJ1-5; the match to TRBD1 covers 10 bases. Trimming took 4 bases from V and 3 from J; bases not matched to a gene: 6. CDR1 is SGHVS, CDR2 FNYEAQ, per germline. CDR3 length: 16 amino acids. The CDR3 loop is CASSYRTGGYNQPQHF. CDR3 sequence (DNA): TGTGCCAGCAGCTACCGGACAGGGGGTTACAATCAGCCCCAGCATTTT.

The chain combines TRBV14 with TRBJ2-1; D might be TRBD1 (5 bases). The CDR3 consists of 16 residues. V lost 4 bases and J lost 2, with 15 bases in between. Germline V gene data show CDR1 as SGHDN and CDR2 as FVKESK. The CDR3 sequence: CASSRQRQGPYNEQFF. CDR3 nucleotides: TGTGCCAGCAGCCGACAGAGGCAGGGTCCCTACAATGAGCAGTTCTTC. Looking up the rest from reference TRBV14 and TRBJ2-1 gives the full variable domain: EAGVTQFPSHSVIEKGQTVTLRCDPISGHDNLYWYRRVMGKEIKFLLHFVKESKQDESGMPNNRFLAERTGGTYSTLKVQPAELEDSGVYFCASSRQRQGPYNEQFFGPGTRLTVL.

This sequence joins TRBV7-6 and TRBJ2-1, with TRBD2 identical over 8 bases. The CDR3 extends over 14 amino acids. With V trimmed by 5 bases and J by 7 bases, 7 bases remained unmatched. Germline V lookup: CDR1 SGHVS, CDR2 FNYEAQ. The CDR3 DNA is TGTGCCAGCAGCACCCACGGGAGGGTAAATGAGCAGTTCTTC. Translated, it gives CASSTHGRVNEQFF.

This chain uses TRBV28 with TRBJ2-2, with TRBD2 matching 8 bases. The trim removed 5 bases at V and 7 bases at J, leaving 9 bases unmatched. The CDR3 covers 15 residues. Looked up from germline, CDR1 is MDHEN and CDR2 is SYDVKM. Written as DNA, the CDR3 is TGTGCCAGCAGTCCCCCCGGGACTAGGATCGGGGAGCTGTTTTTT. Amino acids: CASSPPGTRIGELFF.

V is TRBV5-1 and J is TRBJ1-5; maybe TRBD1 (6 bases). The V end was cut by 2 bases, the J end by 0 bases, with 18 bases between. Germline V CDR1 and CDR2: SGHRS, YFSETQ. The CDR3 contains 18 residues. CDR3 DNA sequence: TGCGCCAGCAGCTTATTTCCGGACAGTCAAGATAGCAATCAGCCCCAGCATTTT. Protein sequence: CASSLFPDSQDSNQPQHF.